This entry is about one TCR beta chain. The antigen is unknown. Sequenced by immunoSEQ multiplex PCR; TCRdb stores in-frame clones only, minus some. Of 150,000 or so clones in the sample, around 89% were seen once. This sample is drawn from a study of cytomegalovirus exposure and HLA in healthy donors. The overall study: The use of the same platform for the approximately 130 validation repertoires and the roughly 700 first-cohort repertoires was reported by a later analysis.

Trimming took 3 bases from V and 0 from J, leaving 19 bases between them. Germline assignment: CDR1 SGHDT and CDR2 YYEEEE. The CDR3 contains 18 residues. Study outcomes and limitations: Researchers reported that a few CMV-associated chains were confirmed in vitro as CMV antigen-specific.

J is TRBJ2-4 and V is TRBV5-6; a possible D gene is TRBD2 (5 bases). This clonotype was sampled from a woman between 25 and 40 years old in good health and CMV-seropositive. Material: PBMCs. The DNA of the CDR3 is TGTGCCAGCAGCTCACATCTGTCGTTGGGAGAAGCCAAAAACATTCAGTACTTC. This translates into CASSSHLSLGEAKNIQYF.